These T cell receptor beta chains were read from a single sample in a study of blood T cell repertoires in COVID-19. Produced via immunoSEQ multiplex PCR; TCRdb's table is partial and in-frame only. The sample carries 150,000 to 200,000 clones, just over 85% recorded once. Material for sequencing was PBMCs or T cells enriched from blood (not recorded which). The receptors originated from a woman aged 18-29 years who had recovered from COVID-19. Each CDR3 is given with its conserved first and last residue. A D gene is named only where the DNA matches it firmly. Not all rows give a size; the values are once, few, many and, for expanded clones, a class.

j_gene: TRBJ1-1
v_gene: TRBV11-2
d_gene: NA
abundance: NA
CDR3nt: TGTGCCAGCAGCTTAGTTCTAGATCCTGAAGCTTTCTTT
CDR3aa: CASSLVLDPEAFF

j_gene: TRBJ2-5
v_gene: TRBV7-8
d_gene: NA
abundance: NA
CDR3nt: TGTGCCAGCACTTCCGGGACTCAAGAGACCCAGTACTTC
CDR3aa: CASTSGTQETQYF

j_gene: TRBJ2-7
v_gene: TRBV2
d_gene: NA
abundance: NA
CDR3nt: TGTGCCAGCAGTGATTCACAGACTAACTACGAGCAGTACTTC
CDR3aa: CASSDSQTNYEQYF

j_gene: TRBJ1-6
v_gene: TRBV19
d_gene: TRBD1
abundance: NA
CDR3nt: TGTGCCAGTAGTGCTACAGGGGCTAGTAATTCACCCCTCCACTTT
CDR3aa: CASSATGASNSPLHF

j_gene: TRBJ2-5
v_gene: TRBV5-4
d_gene: NA
abundance: NA
CDR3nt: TGTGCCAGCAGCCCTCCGGCAGGTTCGGAAGAGACCCAGTACTTC
CDR3aa: CASSPPAGSEETQYF

j_gene: TRBJ2-7
v_gene: TRBV30
d_gene: TRBD1
abundance: few
CDR3nt: TGTGCCTGGAGCCAGGGACAGGGGAACTCCTACGAGCAGTACTTC
CDR3aa: CAWSQGQGNSYEQYF

j_gene: TRBJ1-1
v_gene: TRBV7-2
d_gene: NA
abundance: NA
CDR3nt: TGTGCCAGCAGCTTAGGCCCCTCGATGGGGGGTGAAGCTTTCTTT
CDR3aa: CASSLGPSMGGEAFF

j_gene: TRBJ1-2
v_gene: TRBV7-2
d_gene: NA
abundance: NA
CDR3nt: TGTGCCAGCAGCACAGGAAGTGGGCTCTATGGCTACACCTTC
CDR3aa: CASSTGSGLYGYTF

j_gene: TRBJ2-7
v_gene: TRBV10-1
d_gene: TRBD2
abundance: NA
CDR3nt: TGCGCCAGCAGCGACATCGGACTAGCGGGAGCCGACGAGCAGTACTTC
CDR3aa: CASSDIGLAGADEQYF

j_gene: TRBJ2-5
v_gene: TRBV19
d_gene: NA
abundance: NA
CDR3nt: TGTGCCAGTAGCCCTTTCGCGAGGGAAGAGACCCAGTACTTC
CDR3aa: CASSPFAREETQYF

j_gene: TRBJ2-2
v_gene: TRBV27
d_gene: NA
abundance: NA
CDR3nt: TGTGCCAGCAGTCCCGCGTACACCGGGGAGCTGTTTTTT
CDR3aa: CASSPAYTGELFF

j_gene: TRBJ2-1
v_gene: TRBV18
d_gene: NA
abundance: NA
CDR3nt: TGTGCCAGCTCACCGACCGGGGAACCAATTTCTGAGCAGTTCTTC
CDR3aa: CASSPTGEPISEQFF

j_gene: TRBJ2-1
v_gene: TRBV7-9
d_gene: NA
abundance: NA
CDR3nt: TGTGCCAGCAGCTTCTCTTACAATGAGCAGTTCTTC
CDR3aa: CASSFSYNEQFF

j_gene: TRBJ2-7
v_gene: TRBV5-1
d_gene: TRBD1
abundance: NA
CDR3nt: TGCGCCAGCAGCAAGGACAGGGGGCGTTCCTACGAGCAGTACTTC
CDR3aa: CASSKDRGRSYEQYF

j_gene: TRBJ2-2
v_gene: TRBV18
d_gene: NA
abundance: NA
CDR3nt: TGTGCCAGCTCACCACGGCGGCCAGGGGCCGGGGAGCTGTTTTTT
CDR3aa: CASSPRRPGAGELFF

j_gene: TRBJ2-3
v_gene: TRBV2
d_gene: TRBD2
abundance: NA
CDR3nt: TGTGCCAGATTGGCGGGACTAGCGGGAGGGCCGGGGGCAGATACGCAGTATTTT
CDR3aa: CARLAGLAGGPGADTQYF

j_gene: TRBJ2-7
v_gene: TRBV7-2
d_gene: NA
abundance: NA
CDR3nt: TGTGCCAGCAGCTTGAGGAACTCCTACGAGCAGTACTTC
CDR3aa: CASSLRNSYEQYF

j_gene: TRBJ2-7
v_gene: TRBV7-9
d_gene: TRBD1
abundance: NA
CDR3nt: TGTGCCAGCAGCCCCCCCGGGTGGACAGGGACGTCCGAGCAGTACTTC
CDR3aa: CASSPPGWTGTSEQYF

j_gene: TRBJ2-3
v_gene: TRBV9
d_gene: NA
abundance: NA
CDR3nt: TGTGCCACCACCAGGGGCGGTACTAGCACAGATACGCAGTATTTT
CDR3aa: CATTRGGTSTDTQYF

j_gene: TRBJ1-1
v_gene: TRBV19
d_gene: TRBD1
abundance: NA
CDR3nt: TGTGCCAGTAGTCCCCTCCCGGGACAGATGAACACTGAAGCTTTCTTT
CDR3aa: CASSPLPGQMNTEAFF

j_gene: TRBJ2-3
v_gene: TRBV20-1
d_gene: NA
abundance: NA
CDR3nt: TGCAGTGCTAGTCCCGGTGCCTCTCGCACAGATACGCAGTATTTT
CDR3aa: CSASPGASRTDTQYF

j_gene: TRBJ2-7
v_gene: TRBV19
d_gene: TRBD1
abundance: NA
CDR3nt: TGTGCCAGTAGTACGGGACAGGGGGGGCTGACCTACGAGCAGTACTTC
CDR3aa: CASSTGQGGLTYEQYF

j_gene: TRBJ1-2
v_gene: TRBV2
d_gene: TRBD1
abundance: NA
CDR3nt: TGTGCCAGCAGTGAAGCCAGGCAGGGGGATGGCTACACCTTC
CDR3aa: CASSEARQGDGYTF

j_gene: TRBJ2-1
v_gene: TRBV18
d_gene: TRBD2
abundance: NA
CDR3nt: TGTGCCAGCTCACCTACTAGGACTAGCGGGATAGGGAATGAGCAGTTCTTC
CDR3aa: CASSPTRTSGIGNEQFF

j_gene: TRBJ2-4
v_gene: TRBV18
d_gene: NA
abundance: NA
CDR3nt: TGTGCCAGCTCACCACAGGACATCGGAAACATTCAGTACTTC
CDR3aa: CASSPQDIGNIQYF

j_gene: TRBJ2-1
v_gene: TRBV28
d_gene: NA
abundance: NA
CDR3nt: TGTGCCAGCAGTATGCCAGGTCCCTACAATGAGCAGTTCTTC
CDR3aa: CASSMPGPYNEQFF

j_gene: TRBJ1-4
v_gene: TRBV7-9
d_gene: NA
abundance: NA
CDR3nt: TGTGCCAGCAGCTTGTCTCGGGGTGACGAAAAACTGTTTTTT
CDR3aa: CASSLSRGDEKLFF

j_gene: TRBJ2-1
v_gene: TRBV6-5
d_gene: TRBD2
abundance: NA
CDR3nt: TGTGCCAGCAGTTACTCACTCGGGGGGAATGAGCAGTTCTTC
CDR3aa: CASSYSLGGNEQFF

j_gene: TRBJ1-6
v_gene: TRBV7-9
d_gene: NA
abundance: NA
CDR3nt: TGTGCCAGCGTGGGGGAAGGCCATGGGGGCTCGGCCCTCCACTTT
CDR3aa: CASVGEGHGGSALHF

j_gene: TRBJ1-5
v_gene: TRBV7-9
d_gene: NA
abundance: NA
CDR3nt: TGTGCCACCCAGGGGCCAGATTATAGCAATCAGCCCCAGCATTTT
CDR3aa: CATQGPDYSNQPQHF

j_gene: TRBJ2-7
v_gene: TRBV5-1
d_gene: NA
abundance: many
CDR3nt: TGCGCCAGCAGCCTGGGGGGGACAGTCTACGAGCAGTACTTC
CDR3aa: CASSLGGTVYEQYF

j_gene: TRBJ1-6
v_gene: TRBV2
d_gene: TRBD1
abundance: NA
CDR3nt: TGTGCCAGCAGTGAGGACAGGGGAATTTCACCCCTCCACTTT
CDR3aa: CASSEDRGISPLHF

j_gene: TRBJ2-6
v_gene: TRBV5-6
d_gene: NA
abundance: NA
CDR3nt: TGTGCCAGCAGCTCAGCTGGGGCCAACGTCCTGACTTTC
CDR3aa: CASSSAGANVLTF

j_gene: TRBJ2-7
v_gene: TRBV6-5
d_gene: TRBD2
abundance: NA
CDR3nt: TGTGCCAGCAGTCCCACGGGACTAGGGGTCCGCGAGCAGTACTTC
CDR3aa: CASSPTGLGVREQYF

j_gene: TRBJ2-7
v_gene: TRBV15
d_gene: TRBD1
abundance: NA
CDR3nt: TGTGCCACCAGCAGCGAAAGCCGGGACAGGGATCTTCAGACCTACGAGCAGTACTTC
CDR3aa: CATSSESRDRDLQTYEQYF

j_gene: TRBJ2-7
v_gene: TRBV27
d_gene: NA
abundance: NA
CDR3nt: TGTGCCAGCAGTTTAGGCACCAGGGGAGAGCAGTACTTC
CDR3aa: CASSLGTRGEQYF

j_gene: TRBJ2-1
v_gene: TRBV7-2
d_gene: TRBD2
abundance: NA
CDR3nt: TGTGCCAGCAGCCCAGGGACTAGTGGGACTGCTGAGCAGTTCTTC
CDR3aa: CASSPGTSGTAEQFF

j_gene: TRBJ2-2
v_gene: TRBV10-1
d_gene: TRBD2
abundance: NA
CDR3nt: TGCGCCAGCAGTGGGGGACTAGCGGGAGTATCCGGGGAGCTGTTTTTT
CDR3aa: CASSGGLAGVSGELFF

j_gene: TRBJ1-1
v_gene: TRBV7-9
d_gene: TRBD1
abundance: NA
CDR3nt: TGTGCCAGCAGCCTACAGACAGGGTCGGGCGTTGAAGCTTTCTTT
CDR3aa: CASSLQTGSGVEAFF

j_gene: TRBJ1-1
v_gene: TRBV2
d_gene: NA
abundance: once
CDR3nt: TGTGCCAGCAGTGAAGACAGCTACACTGAAGCTTTCTTT
CDR3aa: CASSEDSYTEAFF

j_gene: TRBJ2-7
v_gene: TRBV6-5
d_gene: TRBD1
abundance: NA
CDR3nt: TGTGCCAGCAGTAGGGGGACAGGGGGGAACGAGCAGTACTTC
CDR3aa: CASSRGTGGNEQYF

j_gene: TRBJ1-5
v_gene: TRBV13
d_gene: NA
abundance: NA
CDR3nt: TGTGCCAGCAGCTTACGCGCCCGTCAGCCCCAGCATTTT
CDR3aa: CASSLRARQPQHF

j_gene: TRBJ1-6
v_gene: TRBV30
d_gene: TRBD1
abundance: NA
CDR3nt: TGTGCCTGGGGCCTCTTGGGACAGACAGAGTCACCCCTCCACTTT
CDR3aa: CAWGLLGQTESPLHF

j_gene: TRBJ1-1
v_gene: TRBV9
d_gene: TRBD1
abundance: NA
CDR3nt: TGTGCCAGCAGCGCGAACACAGGGGACACTGAAGCTTTCTTT
CDR3aa: CASSANTGDTEAFF

j_gene: TRBJ1-2
v_gene: TRBV20-1
d_gene: NA
abundance: NA
CDR3nt: TGCAGTGCTAGTATCCCGGGGGACCGTGGCTACACCTTC
CDR3aa: CSASIPGDRGYTF

j_gene: TRBJ2-7
v_gene: TRBV28
d_gene: NA
abundance: NA
CDR3nt: TGTGCCAGCAGACCCCCGAGCAGGGGCCACGAGCAGTACTTC
CDR3aa: CASRPPSRGHEQYF

j_gene: TRBJ2-3
v_gene: TRBV7-3
d_gene: TRBD2
abundance: NA
CDR3nt: TGTGCCAGCAGCTTAGCGGGAGGCGGAGATACGCAGTATTTT
CDR3aa: CASSLAGGGDTQYF

j_gene: TRBJ1-4
v_gene: TRBV4-1
d_gene: NA
abundance: NA
CDR3nt: TGCGCCAGCAGCCAAGATCGCCAGAAAAAACTGTTTTTT
CDR3aa: CASSQDRQKKLFF